Below, one T cell receptor beta chain is given with its context. With V trimmed by 4 bases and J by 7 bases, 13 bases remained unmatched. CDR3 length equals 17 residues. Germline loops: CDR1 MGHRA, CDR2 YSYEKL. This sample is drawn from a study of blood T cell repertoires in COVID-19. Study background: Donors in the United States, Italy and Spain gave samples during acute or convalescent COVID-19. The cDNA or gDNA used as material had been derived from T cells, B-cell-depleted T cells, or PBMCs.

In the study's own analysis: By means of reference gene primer amplification, nucleated cell counts were estimated. Repertoires were generated with immunoSEQ multiplex PCR, while TCRdb's copy carries only in-frame clones and drops some. The V and J calls and clone size were taken over from that table, and D and trimming were inferred from the DNA. The data hold some 150,000 clones, with roughly 79% observed a single time. The chain has TRBV4-1 and TRBJ2-1, with 10 nucleotides matching TRBD2. This receptor was obtained from a woman aged 55 to 70 with active or convalescent COVID-19. Specimen: peripheral blood. The CDR3 loop is CASSPRIAGGVWNEQFF. The CDR3 DNA reads TGCGCCAGCAGCCCCCGTATAGCGGGGGGAGTCTGGAATGAGCAGTTCTTC.